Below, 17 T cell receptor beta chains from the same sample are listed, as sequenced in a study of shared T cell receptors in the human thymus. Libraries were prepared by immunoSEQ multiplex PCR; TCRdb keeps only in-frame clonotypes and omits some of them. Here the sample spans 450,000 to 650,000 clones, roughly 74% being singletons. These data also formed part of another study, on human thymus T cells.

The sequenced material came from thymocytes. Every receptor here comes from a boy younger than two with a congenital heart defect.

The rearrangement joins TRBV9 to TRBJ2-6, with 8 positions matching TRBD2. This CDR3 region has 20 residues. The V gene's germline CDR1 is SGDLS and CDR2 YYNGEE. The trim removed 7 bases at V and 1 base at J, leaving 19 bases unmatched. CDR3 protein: CASGTRLGREALSGANVLTF. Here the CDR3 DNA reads TGTGCCAGCGGAACCCGCTTGGGGCGGGAGGCACTATCTGGGGCCAACGTCCTGACTTTC.

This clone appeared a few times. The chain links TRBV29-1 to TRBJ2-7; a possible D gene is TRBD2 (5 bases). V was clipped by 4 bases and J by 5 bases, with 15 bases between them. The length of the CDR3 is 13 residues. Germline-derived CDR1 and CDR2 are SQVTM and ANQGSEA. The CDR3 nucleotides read TGCAGCGTTGCCTCCGCTGAGGGCCACGAGCAGTACTTC. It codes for CSVASAEGHEQYF.

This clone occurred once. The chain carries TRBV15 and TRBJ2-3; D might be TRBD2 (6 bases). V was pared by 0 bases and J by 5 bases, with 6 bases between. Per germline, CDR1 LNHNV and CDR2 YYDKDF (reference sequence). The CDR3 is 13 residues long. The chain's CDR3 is CATSREGGDTQYF. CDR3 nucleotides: TGTGCCACCAGCAGAGAGGGAGGAGATACGCAGTATTTT.

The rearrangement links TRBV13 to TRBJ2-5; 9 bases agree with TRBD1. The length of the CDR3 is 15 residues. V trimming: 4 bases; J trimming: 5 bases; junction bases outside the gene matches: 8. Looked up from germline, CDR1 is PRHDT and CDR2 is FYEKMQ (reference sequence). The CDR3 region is CASSSYGQGIETQYF. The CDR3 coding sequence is TGTGCCAGCAGCTCTTACGGACAGGGGATTGAGACCCAGTACTTC.

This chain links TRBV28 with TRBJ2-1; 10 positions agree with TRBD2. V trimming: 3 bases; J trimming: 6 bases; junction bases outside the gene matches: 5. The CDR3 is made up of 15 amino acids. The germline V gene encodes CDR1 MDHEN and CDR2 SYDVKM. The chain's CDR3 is CASSLSGRACNEQFF. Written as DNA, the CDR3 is TGTGCCAGCAGTTTGAGCGGGAGGGCCTGCAATGAGCAGTTCTTC.

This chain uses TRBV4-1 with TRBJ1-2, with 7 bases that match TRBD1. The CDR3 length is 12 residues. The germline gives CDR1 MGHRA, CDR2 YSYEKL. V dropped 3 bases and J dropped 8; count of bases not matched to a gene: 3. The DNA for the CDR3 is TGCGCCAGCAGCCAGGGACAGCGCGGCTACACCTTC. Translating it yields CASSQGQRGYTF.

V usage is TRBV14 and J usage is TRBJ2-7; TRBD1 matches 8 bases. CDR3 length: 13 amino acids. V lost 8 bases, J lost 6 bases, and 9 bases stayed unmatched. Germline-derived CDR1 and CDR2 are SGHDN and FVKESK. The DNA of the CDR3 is TGTGCCAGCGGACAGGGTTGTTTGGCCGAGCAGTACTTC. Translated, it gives CASGQGCLAEQYF. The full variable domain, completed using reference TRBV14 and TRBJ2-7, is EAGVTQFPSHSVIEKGQTVTLRCDPISGHDNLYWYRRVMGKEIKFLLHFVKESKQDESGMPNNRFLAERTGGTYSTLKVQPAELEDSGVYFCASGQGCLAEQYFGPGTRLTVT.

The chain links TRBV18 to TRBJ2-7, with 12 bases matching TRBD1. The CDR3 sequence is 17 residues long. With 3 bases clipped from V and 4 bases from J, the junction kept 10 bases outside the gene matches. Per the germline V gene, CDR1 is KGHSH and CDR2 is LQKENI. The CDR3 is CASSPQDRDRGLYEQYF. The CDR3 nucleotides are TGTGCCAGCTCACCTCAAGACCGGGACAGGGGGCTTTACGAGCAGTACTTC.

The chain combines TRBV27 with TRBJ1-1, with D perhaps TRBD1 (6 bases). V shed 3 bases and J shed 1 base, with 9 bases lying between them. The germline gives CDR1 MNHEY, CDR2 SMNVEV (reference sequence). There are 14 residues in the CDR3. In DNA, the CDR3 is TGTGCCAGCAGTTTTCAGGGACAGAACACTGAAGCTTTCTTT. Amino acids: CASSFQGQNTEAFF.

The CDR3 is CASSQDRGERDRRTDTQYF. CDR3 sequence (DNA): TGCGCCAGCAGCCAAGATAGGGGTGAGAGGGACAGGAGAACAGATACGCAGTATTTT. This chain joins TRBV4-3 and TRBJ2-3; 8 bases map to TRBD1. There are 19 residues in the CDR3. V was pared by 0 bases and J by 3 bases, with 14 bases of the junction left unmatched. Germline V gene lookup returns CDR1 LGHNA and CDR2 YSLEER.

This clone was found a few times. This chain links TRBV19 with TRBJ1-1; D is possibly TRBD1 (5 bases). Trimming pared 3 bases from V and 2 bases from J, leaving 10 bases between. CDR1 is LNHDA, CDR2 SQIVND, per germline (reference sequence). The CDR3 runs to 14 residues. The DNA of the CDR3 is TGTGCCAGTAGTATTGGGGGGTCTAACACTGAAGCTTTCTTT. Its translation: CASSIGGSNTEAFF.

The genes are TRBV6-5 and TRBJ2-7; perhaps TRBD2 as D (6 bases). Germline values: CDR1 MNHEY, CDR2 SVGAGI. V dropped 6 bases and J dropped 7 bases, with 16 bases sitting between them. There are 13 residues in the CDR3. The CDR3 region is CASSRGGVREQYF. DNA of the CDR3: TGTGCCAGCAGCCGGGGCGGGGTGCGAGAGCAGTACTTC.

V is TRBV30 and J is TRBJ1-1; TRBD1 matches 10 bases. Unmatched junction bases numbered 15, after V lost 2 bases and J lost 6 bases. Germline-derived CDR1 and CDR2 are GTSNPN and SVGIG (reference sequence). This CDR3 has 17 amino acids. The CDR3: CAWSLPDRGTMKAEAFF. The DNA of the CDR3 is TGTGCCTGGAGTCTCCCGGACAGGGGGACCATGAAGGCTGAAGCTTTCTTT.

In DNA, the CDR3 is TGTGCCAGCAGCTTGGGTCCGGGACTAGCGGTACTAGCCAAAAACATTCAGTACTTC. It is translated as CASSLGPGLAVLAKNIQYF. The rearrangement uses TRBV5-6 and TRBJ2-4; TRBD2 aligns across 11 bases. The germline CDR1 and CDR2 sequences are SGHDT and YYEEEE. Trimming took 0 bases from V and 0 from J; bases not matched to a gene: 8. This CDR3 spans 19 amino acids.

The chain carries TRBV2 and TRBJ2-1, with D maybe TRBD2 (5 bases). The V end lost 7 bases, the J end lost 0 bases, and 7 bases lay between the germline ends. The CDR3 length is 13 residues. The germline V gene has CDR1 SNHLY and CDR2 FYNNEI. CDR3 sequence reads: CASKDFSYNEQFF. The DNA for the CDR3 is TGTGCCAGCAAGGACTTCTCCTACAATGAGCAGTTCTTC.

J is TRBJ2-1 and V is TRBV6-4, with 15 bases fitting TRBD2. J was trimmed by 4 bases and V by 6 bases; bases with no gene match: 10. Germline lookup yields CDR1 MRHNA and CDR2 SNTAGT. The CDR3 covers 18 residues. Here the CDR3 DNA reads TGTGCCAGCAGAACTACCGGGACTAGCGGGAGGTATTACAATGAGCAGTTCTTC. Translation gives CASRTTGTSGRYYNEQFF.

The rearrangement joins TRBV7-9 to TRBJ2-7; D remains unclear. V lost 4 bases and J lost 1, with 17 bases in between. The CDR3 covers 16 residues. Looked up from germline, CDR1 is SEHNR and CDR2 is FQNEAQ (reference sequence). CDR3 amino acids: CASSSPAWWRSYEQYF. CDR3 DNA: TGTGCCAGCAGCTCACCAGCGTGGTGGCGATCCTACGAGCAGTACTTC.